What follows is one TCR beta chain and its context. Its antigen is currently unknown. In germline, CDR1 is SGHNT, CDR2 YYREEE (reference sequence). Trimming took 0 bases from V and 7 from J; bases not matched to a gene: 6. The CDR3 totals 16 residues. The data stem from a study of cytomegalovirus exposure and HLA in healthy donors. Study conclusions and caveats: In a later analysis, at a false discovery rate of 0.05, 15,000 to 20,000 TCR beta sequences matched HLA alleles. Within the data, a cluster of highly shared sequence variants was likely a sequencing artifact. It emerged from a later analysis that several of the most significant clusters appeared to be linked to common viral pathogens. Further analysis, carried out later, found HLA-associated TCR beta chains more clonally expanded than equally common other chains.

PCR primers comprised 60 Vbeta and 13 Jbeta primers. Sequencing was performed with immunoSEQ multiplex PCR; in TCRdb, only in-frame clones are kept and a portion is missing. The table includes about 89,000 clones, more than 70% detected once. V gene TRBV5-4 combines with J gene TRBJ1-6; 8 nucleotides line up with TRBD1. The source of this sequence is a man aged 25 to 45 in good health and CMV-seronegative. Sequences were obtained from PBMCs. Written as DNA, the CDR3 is TGTGCCAGCAGCTTGGGGTGGACAGGGAAAAATTCACCCCTCCACTTT. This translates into CASSLGWTGKNSPLHF. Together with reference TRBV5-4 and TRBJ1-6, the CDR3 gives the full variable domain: ETGVTQSPTHLIKTRGQQVTLRCSSQSGHNTVSWYQQALGQGPQFIFQYYREEENGRGNFPPRFSGLQFPNYSSELNVNALELDDSALYLCASSLGWTGKNSPLHFGNGTRLTVT.